Presented here are 26 T cell receptor beta chains from one specimen sequenced in a study of OX40 agonist ivuxolimab in advanced cancers. Sequenced by immunoSEQ multiplex PCR; TCRdb stores in-frame clones only, minus some. The data hold some 62,000 clones, with roughly nine tenths observed a single time. Sequences were derived from CD4+ or CD8+ T cells sorted from blood, sampled in a trial of the OX40 agonist ivuxolimab. These receptors were obtained from an adult with an advanced solid tumor such as melanoma, head and neck, liver or kidney cancer.

The chain uses TRBV18 and TRBJ1-4, with a possible D match to TRBD1 (5 bases). The CDR3 totals 16 residues. From germline, CDR1 is KGHSH and CDR2 LQKENI. V was shortened by 4 bases and J by 0 bases, with 12 bases between the two germline ends. The chain's CDR3 is CASSLRDFATNEKLFF. In DNA form, the CDR3 reads TGTGCCAGCTCACTTAGGGACTTCGCAACTAATGAAAAACTGTTTTTT.

The chain is built from TRBV18 and TRBJ2-5; 8 bases map to TRBD2. Unmatched junction bases numbered 2, after V lost 3 bases and J lost 5 bases. The CDR3 has 13 residues. Germline loops: CDR1 KGHSH, CDR2 LQKENI. In DNA, the CDR3 is TGTGCCAGCTCACCGTCGGGGGGGGAGACCCAGTACTTC. Its translation is CASSPSGGETQYF. Variable domain in full (rest from reference TRBV18 and TRBJ2-5): NAGVMQNPRHLVRRRGQEARLRCSPMKGHSHVYWYRQLPEEGLKFMVYLQKENIIDESGMPKERFSAEFPKEGPSILRIQQVVRGDSAAYFCASSPSGGETQYFGPGTRLLVL.

The chain combines TRBV27 with TRBJ1-6; D unresolved. In germline, CDR1 is MNHEY, CDR2 SMNVEV (reference sequence). This CDR3 comprises 13 residues. Trimming cost V 5 bases and J 7 bases, with 9 bases left between them. The CDR3 DNA sequence: TGTGCCAGCAGTAGAACAAAGAATTCACCCCTCCACTTT. Amino acids: CASSRTKNSPLHF.

This chain joins TRBV5-1 and TRBJ1-2; 11 nucleotides agree with TRBD1. J lost 3 bases, V lost 3 bases, and 4 bases had no gene match. The length of the CDR3 is 15 residues. CDR1 is SGHRS and CDR2 is YFSETQ in the germline V gene. CDR3 region: CASSWTGGNDYGYTF. The CDR3 coding sequence is TGCGCCAGCAGCTGGACAGGGGGCAACGACTATGGCTACACCTTC.

The chain links TRBV6-5 to TRBJ2-3, with a weak D call TRBD2 (5 bases). V was shortened by 4 bases and J by 2 bases, with 10 bases between the two germline ends. The CDR3 has 14 residues. CDR1 MNHEY and CDR2 SVGAGI come from the germline V gene. The CDR3 here is CASSSREPTDTQYF. CDR3 nucleotide sequence: TGTGCCAGCAGTTCGAGGGAGCCCACAGATACGCAGTATTTT.

The chain couples TRBV12-5 to TRBJ2-3; tentatively, D is TRBD1 or TRBD2 (6 bases each). The CDR3 length is 15 residues. The germline V and J ends were trimmed by 3 bases and 3 bases, with 13 bases remaining between them. In germline, CDR1 is LGHNT, CDR2 FRNRAP. The CDR3 region is CASGLPVGGTDTQYF. The CDR3, as DNA: TGTGCTAGTGGTTTACCTGTAGGGGGGACAGATACGCAGTATTTT. The whole variable domain, filled in from reference TRBV12-5 and TRBJ2-3, reads DARVTQTPRHKVTEMGQEVTMRCQPILGHNTVFWYRQTMMQGLELLAYFRNRAPLDDSGMPKDRFSAEMPDATLATLKIQPSEPRDSAVYFCASGLPVGGTDTQYFGPGTRLTVL.

The chain has TRBV7-6 and TRBJ2-7, with D maybe TRBD1 (5 bases). The CDR3 contains 17 residues. CDR1 is SGHVS and CDR2 is FNYEAQ in the germline V gene. V was trimmed by 0 bases and J by 0 bases, leaving 15 bases between them. This CDR3 reads CASSLALGQIPSYEQYF. The CDR3 nucleotides are TGTGCCAGCAGCTTAGCGCTGGGGCAGATACCCTCCTACGAGCAGTACTTC.

This chain connects TRBV19 to TRBJ2-5, with 7 bases that match TRBD1. V trimming: 3 bases; J trimming: 2 bases; junction bases outside the gene matches: 0. The CDR3 is 13 residues long. Germline CDR1 is LNHDA and CDR2 is SQIVND (reference sequence). CDR3 sequence (DNA): TGTGCCAGTAGTATGACAGGGCAAGAGACCCAGTACTTC. Protein sequence: CASSMTGQETQYF.

This chain joins TRBV18 and TRBJ2-3; perhaps TRBD2 as D (7 bases). The CDR3 spans 16 residues. V lost 0 bases to trimming and J lost 2 bases, with 12 bases between them. In germline, CDR1 is KGHSH, CDR2 LQKENI. The CDR3 coding sequence is TGTGCCAGCTCACCACCGTTCGGGGGGCTCACAGATACGCAGTATTTT. Protein: CASSPPFGGLTDTQYF. Full variable domain (rest looked up from reference TRBV18 and TRBJ2-3): NAGVMQNPRHLVRRRGQEARLRCSPMKGHSHVYWYRQLPEEGLKFMVYLQKENIIDESGMPKERFSAEFPKEGPSILRIQQVVRGDSAAYFCASSPPFGGLTDTQYFGPGTRLTVL.

This clone was detected only once. V and J are TRBV6-5 and TRBJ1-1, with no clear D. Between the trimmed V and J ends, which lost 7 bases and 1 base, there was a span of 10 bases. The germline V gene has CDR1 MNHEY and CDR2 SVGAGI. CDR3 length: 13 amino acids. The CDR3 nucleotides are TGTGCCAGCACCGTGAGAGAGAACACTGAAGCTTTCTTT. It yields the protein CASTVRENTEAFF.

This sequence joins TRBV6-6 and TRBJ2-1; 8 nucleotides match TRBD2. Germline CDR1 MNHNY, CDR2 SVGAGI (reference sequence). The CDR3 length is 13 residues. The J segment lost 9 bases and the V segment lost 6 bases, leaving 7 bases of the junction unmatched. The CDR3 region has the DNA TGTGCCAGCAGCAAGGGACTAGTTCGTGAGCAGTTCTTC. Residues: CASSKGLVREQFF.

The V call is TRBV6-1, the J call TRBJ2-7; no firm D call. Germline assignment: CDR1 MNHNS and CDR2 SASEGT. V was trimmed by 2 bases and J by 7 bases, leaving 9 bases between them. The CDR3 has 12 amino acids. The CDR3 loop is CASSELAGEQYF. CDR3 DNA sequence: TGTGCCAGCAGTGAATTAGCCGGGGAGCAGTACTTC.

The CDR3 loop reads CASSLRTGDQPQHF. The DNA for the CDR3 is TGTGCCAGCAGCCTCCGGACAGGGGATCAGCCCCAGCATTTT. The V gene is TRBV28, the J gene TRBJ1-5; 9 bases fit TRBD1. Germline values: CDR1 MDHEN, CDR2 SYDVKM. This CDR3 is 14 amino acids long. V gave up 6 bases and J gave up 5 bases; unmatched junction bases: 5.

This sequence joins TRBV5-4 and TRBJ2-3; a possible D gene is TRBD2 (7 bases). CDR1 is SGHNT and CDR2 is YYREEE in the germline V gene (reference sequence). The CDR3 sequence is 16 residues long. Deletions cut 0 bases from V and 2 bases from J, with 13 bases between. The CDR3 loop reads CASSLVGGGFTDTQYF. The DNA of the CDR3 is TGTGCCAGCAGCTTGGTGGGCGGGGGCTTCACAGATACGCAGTATTTT.

The rearrangement links TRBV10-3 to TRBJ1-4, with 11 bases fitting TRBD1. V shed 0 bases and J 8 bases; nucleotides not matched to a gene: 2. Looked up from germline, CDR1 is ENHRY and CDR2 is SYGVKD. The CDR3 extends over 15 amino acids. The CDR3 DNA follows: TGTGCCATCAGTGAGTCGAGGGACAGGGGGGAAAAACTGTTTTTT. Protein sequence: CAISESRDRGEKLFF.

The chain employs TRBV5-5 and TRBJ2-7, with D perhaps matching TRBD2 (5 bases). CDR1 and CDR2 (germline): SGHKS, YYEKEE (reference sequence). V dropped 2 bases and J dropped 5 bases, with 11 bases sitting between them. CDR3 length equals 13 residues. The CDR3 sequence: CASSFGNLDEQYF. The DNA of the CDR3 is TGTGCCAGCAGCTTCGGGAATTTGGACGAGCAGTACTTC. Complete variable domain (other parts from reference TRBV5-5 and TRBJ2-7): DAGVTQSPTHLIKTRGQQVTLRCSPISGHKSVSWYQQVLGQGPQFIFQYYEKEERGRGNFPDRFSARQFPNYSSELNVNALLLGDSALYLCASSFGNLDEQYFGPGTRLTVT.

This chain uses TRBV19 with TRBJ2-7; TRBD2 matches 8 bases. V shed 4 bases, J shed 3 bases, and the junction held 5 bases outside the gene matches. CDR3 length: 14 amino acids. Germline V gives CDR1 LNHDA, CDR2 SQIVND (reference sequence). DNA of the CDR3: TGTGCCAGTAGTAGCAGGACTAGCAACTACGAGCAGTACTTC. Amino acids: CASSSRTSNYEQYF.

The CDR3 spells CASSLASSGNNEQFF. CDR3 bases: TGCGCCAGCAGCCTAGCTTCTAGCGGTAACAATGAGCAGTTCTTC. The genes are TRBV5-1 and TRBJ2-1; 7 bases align to TRBD2. The V segment lost 4 bases and the J segment 5 bases; nucleotides outside the gene matches: 9. The CDR3 loop spans 15 amino acids. Germline values: CDR1 SGHRS, CDR2 YFSETQ. The full variable domain, in which reference TRBV5-1 and TRBJ2-1 provide the parts outside the CDR3, is KAGVTQTPRYLIKTRGQQVTLSCSPISGHRSVSWYQQTPGQGLQFLFEYFSETQRNKGNFPGRFSGRQFSNSRSEMNVSTLELGDSALYLCASSLASSGNNEQFFGPGTRLTVL.

This clone has only one observation. The rearrangement uses TRBV30 and TRBJ2-5, with 7 bases that match TRBD1. This CDR3 is 15 amino acids long. In germline, CDR1 is GTSNPN, CDR2 SVGIG (reference sequence). The J segment lost 1 base and the V segment lost 3 bases, leaving 8 bases of the junction unmatched. The CDR3 coding sequence is TGTGCCTGGAGCCCCGGCGACAGGGCCCAAGAGACCCAGTACTTC. This sequence encodes CAWSPGDRAQETQYF.

DNA of the CDR3: TGTGCCTGGAGTCAGGGGAATGAGCAGTTCTTC. Translated, it gives CAWSQGNEQFF. The rearrangement uses TRBV30 and TRBJ2-1; D is possibly TRBD1 (6 bases). The germline V and J ends were trimmed by 2 bases and 7 bases, with 6 bases remaining between them. This CDR3 is 11 amino acids long. Germline V gene sequence: CDR1 GTSNPN, CDR2 SVGIG (reference sequence). Combining the CDR3 with reference TRBV30 and TRBJ2-1 gives the whole variable domain SQTIHQWPATLVQPVGSPLSLECTVEGTSNPNLYWYRQAAGRGLQLLFYSVGIGQISSEVPQNLSASRPQDRQFILSSKKLLLSDSGFYLCAWSQGNEQFFGPGTRLTVL.

The chain couples TRBV5-1 to TRBJ1-2, with TRBD1 matching 8 bases. V lost 0 bases, J lost 7 bases, and 5 bases stayed unmatched. Looked up from germline, CDR1 is SGHRS and CDR2 is YFSETQ. CDR3 size: 14 residues. This CDR3 reads CASSLDATGAGYTF. As DNA, the CDR3 is TGCGCCAGCAGCTTGGATGCGACAGGGGCTGGCTACACCTTC.

CDR3 coding DNA: TGTGCCAGCAGTGCGGGCCGAGAAAAACTGTTTTTT. This gives the protein CASSAGREKLFF. This chain uses TRBV6-6 with TRBJ1-4, with D unresolved. This CDR3 is 12 amino acids long. The germline gives CDR1 MNHNY, CDR2 SVGAGI (reference sequence). Trimming removed 5 bases at V and 8 bases at J, with 9 bases between.

The chain carries TRBV5-1 and TRBJ2-7; 10 bases align to TRBD2. Germline trimming cut 0 bases from V and 2 bases from J; bases unmatched to any gene: 5. Germline CDR1 is SGHRS and CDR2 is YFSETQ. CDR3 length: 16 residues. The CDR3 sequence: CASSLEERGGPYEQYF. For the CDR3, the DNA is TGCGCCAGCAGCTTGGAGGAGCGGGGGGGCCCCTACGAGCAGTACTTC.

The V call is TRBV19, the J call TRBJ1-1; tentative D call: TRBD1 (5 bases). Germline values: CDR1 LNHDA, CDR2 SQIVND (reference sequence). The CDR3 length is 18 residues. V gave up 2 bases and J gave up 4 bases, with 23 bases separating them. In nucleotides, the CDR3 is TGTGCCAGTAGTATAAAATCTCGGCAAATCTATAGGGGCACTGAAGCTTTCTTT. Amino acid sequence: CASSIKSRQIYRGTEAFF.

V is TRBV15 and J is TRBJ1-1, with D unclear. Trimming stripped 0 bases from V and 5 bases from J, with 10 bases between. This CDR3 contains 14 residues. Germline V gene sequence: CDR1 LNHNV, CDR2 YYDKDF (reference sequence). This CDR3 reads CATSRDRGVTEAFF. The CDR3, as DNA: TGTGCCACCAGCAGAGATCGGGGAGTTACTGAAGCTTTCTTT.

The V gene is TRBV5-1, the J gene TRBJ2-1; 8 bases fit TRBD2. V lost 3 bases and J lost 1; bases outside the gene matches: 9. The germline V gene encodes CDR1 SGHRS and CDR2 YFSETQ. The CDR3 spans 17 residues. CDR3: CASSWTSGGASYNEQFF. The DNA of the CDR3 is TGCGCCAGCAGCTGGACGAGCGGGGGCGCTTCCTACAATGAGCAGTTCTTC.